This T cell receptor beta chain was identified in a study of Tregs in tolerant kidney transplant recipients. Germline CDR1 reads SQVTM; CDR2 reads ANQGSEA. V trimming: 6 bases; J trimming: 2 bases; junction bases outside the gene matches: 2. This CDR3 spans 12 amino acids. Thawed PBMCs were FACS-sorted into unstimulated CD4+CD25+CD127- regulatory T cells, CD4+CD25- non-regulatory cells, CD4 and CD8 cells. Data came from immunoSEQ multiplex PCR; TCRdb stores just in-frame clones and leaves some out. Altogether tens of thousands of clones are present, roughly nine tenths being singletons, with the ten largest covering about 0.71%.

Sequenced material: Tregs from blood. The TCR was taken from a human donor in good health. This sequence joins TRBV29-1 and TRBJ2-7, with TRBD1 matching 9 bases. The CDR3 DNA is TGCAGCGTGGGGACAGGGACCTACGAGCAGTACTTC. It yields the protein CSVGTGTYEQYF.